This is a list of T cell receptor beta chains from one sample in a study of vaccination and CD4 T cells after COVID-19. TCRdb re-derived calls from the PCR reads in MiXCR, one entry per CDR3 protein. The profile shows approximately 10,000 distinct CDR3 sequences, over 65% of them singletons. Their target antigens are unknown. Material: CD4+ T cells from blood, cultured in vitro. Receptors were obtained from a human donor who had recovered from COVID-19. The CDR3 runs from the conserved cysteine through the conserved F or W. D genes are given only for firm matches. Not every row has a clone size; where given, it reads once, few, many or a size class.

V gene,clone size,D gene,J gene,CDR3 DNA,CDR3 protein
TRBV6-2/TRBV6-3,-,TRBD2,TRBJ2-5,TGTGCCAGCAGGATTAGCGGGGGGGAGACCCAGTACTTC,CASRISGGETQYF
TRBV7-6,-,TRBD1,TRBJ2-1,TGTGCCAGCAGTCCGCCACAGGGGGCGGGCTACAATGAGCAGTTCTTC,CASSPPQGAGYNEQFF
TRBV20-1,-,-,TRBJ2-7,TGCAGTGCTAGAAACGTAGCAACCTACGAGCAGTACTTC,CSARNVATYEQYF
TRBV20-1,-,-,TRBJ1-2,TGCAGTGCCCCCCCTAACTATGGCTACACCTTC,CSAPPNYGYTF
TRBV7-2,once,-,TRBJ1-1,TGTGCCAGCAGCTCTGCCAGCGAAGCTTTCTTT,CASSSASEAFF
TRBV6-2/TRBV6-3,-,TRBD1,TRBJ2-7,TGTGCCAGCAGGATCAGGGGGCGCGAGCAGTACTTC,CASRIRGREQYF
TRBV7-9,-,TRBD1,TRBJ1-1,TGTGCCAGCAGCGTTTCCGGGACAGTGAACACTGAAGCTTTCTTT,CASSVSGTVNTEAFF
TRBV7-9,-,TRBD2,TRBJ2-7,TGTGCCAGCAGCCAGGGAAGAGCGGGGGCCTACGAGCAGTACTTC,CASSQGRAGAYEQYF
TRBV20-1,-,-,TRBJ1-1,TGCAGTGTGTCCGATTATGGAGCTTTCTTT,CSVSDYGAFF
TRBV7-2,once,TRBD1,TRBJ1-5,TGTGCCAGCAGCTTGGGACAGGACCGACGGCAGCCCCAGCATTTT,CASSLGQDRRQPQHF
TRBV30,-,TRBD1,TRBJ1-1,TGTGCCTGGAGTGCCGGGACAGGGGGGAACACTGAAGCTTTCTTT,CAWSAGTGGNTEAFF
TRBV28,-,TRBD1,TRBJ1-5,TGTGCCAGCACCGACAGGGTTGGGGATCAGCCCCAGCATTTT,CASTDRVGDQPQHF
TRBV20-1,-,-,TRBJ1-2,TGCAGTGCTCAGCGGGGTAATGGCTACACCTTC,CSAQRGNGYTF
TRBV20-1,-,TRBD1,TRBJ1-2,TGCGGTGCTGGACCGACAGGGTCGGTAACGGGCTATGGCTACACCTTC,CGAGPTGSVTGYGYTF
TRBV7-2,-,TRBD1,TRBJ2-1,TGTGCCAGCAGCCCGGGACAGAACTACAATGAGCAGTTCTTC,CASSPGQNYNEQFF
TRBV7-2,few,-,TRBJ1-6,TGTGCCAGCAGCCTGGGACAAGCAGAGAGTTCACCCCTCCACTTT,CASSLGQAESSPLHF
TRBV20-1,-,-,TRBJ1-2,TGCAGTGCACAGACAGGTGCTGGCTATGGCTACACCTTC,CSAQTGAGYGYTF
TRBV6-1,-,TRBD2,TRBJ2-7,TGTGCCAGCAGTGACCGACTAGCGGGGGCCTCCTACGAGCAGTACTTC,CASSDRLAGASYEQYF
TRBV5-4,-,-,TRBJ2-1,TGTGCCAGCAGCCAAACCCCCGGGGAGCAGTTCTTC,CASSQTPGEQFF
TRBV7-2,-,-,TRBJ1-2,TGTGCCAGCAGCTTAGGGTTCAGGAGCGTTGGCTACACCTTC,CASSLGFRSVGYTF
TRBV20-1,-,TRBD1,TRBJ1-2,TGCAGTGCTAGAGGACAGGGGGCAAGTGGCTACACCTTC,CSARGQGASGYTF
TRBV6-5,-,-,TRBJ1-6,TGTGCCAGCAGTTACTCAGGGAAGGCGACCGGGGGACATTCACCCCTCCACTTT,CASSYSGKATGGHSPLHF
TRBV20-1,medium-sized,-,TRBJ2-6,TGCAGTGCTAGTAACTACCGTACATCGACAGGTAGCTCTGGGGCCAACGTCCTGACTTTC,CSASNYRTSTGSSGANVLTF
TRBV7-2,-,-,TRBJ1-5,TGTGCCAGCAGCTACTCTCAGGGGCCCCAGCATTTT,CASSYSQGPQHF
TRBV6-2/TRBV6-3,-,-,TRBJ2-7,TGTGCCAGCAGTCGACCGGGACTCCAAAACTACGAGCAGTACTTC,CASSRPGLQNYEQYF
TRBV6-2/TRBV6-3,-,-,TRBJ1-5,TGTGCCAGCAGTACCTCGCTTGTTACTCAGCCCCAGCATTTT,CASSTSLVTQPQHF
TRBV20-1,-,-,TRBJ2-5,TGCAGTGCTAGAGCCACAAGTGGGGAGACCCAGTACTTC,CSARATSGETQYF
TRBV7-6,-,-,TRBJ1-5,TGTGCCAGCAGCTTAGATGAGGGAAACCAGCCCCAGCATTTT,CASSLDEGNQPQHF
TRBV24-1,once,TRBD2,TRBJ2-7,TGTGCCACCAGTGATTTGTCGGGTAGCGGGTCTTACGAGCAGTACTTC,CATSDLSGSGSYEQYF
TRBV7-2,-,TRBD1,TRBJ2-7,TGTGCCAGCAGCTTCGCAGGGGGCCTAGGCTACGAGCAGTACTTC,CASSFAGGLGYEQYF
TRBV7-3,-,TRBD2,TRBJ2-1,TGTGCCAGCAGCTTAAGAAGGGCGGGAGAAGGTAATGAGCAGTTCTTC,CASSLRRAGEGNEQFF
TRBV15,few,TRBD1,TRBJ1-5,TGTGCCACCAGCAGAGGGACAGGGGGTGGGCAGCCCCAGCATTTT,CATSRGTGGGQPQHF
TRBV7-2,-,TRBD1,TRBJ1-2,TGTGCCAGCAGCTATCATCCGACAGGGAATGGCTACACCTTC,CASSYHPTGNGYTF
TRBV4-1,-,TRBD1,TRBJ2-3,TGCGCCAGCAGCCGGGACAGTCACACAGATACGCAGTATTTT,CASSRDSHTDTQYF
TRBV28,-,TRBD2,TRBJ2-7,TGTGCCAGCAGCCCGCTCGTTAGCGGGAGTAGCTACGAGCAGTACTTC,CASSPLVSGSSYEQYF
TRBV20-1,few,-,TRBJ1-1,TGCAGTGCTAGAGCGTGGGGGGCAGGGAACACTGAAGCTTTCTTT,CSARAWGAGNTEAFF
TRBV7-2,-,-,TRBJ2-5,TGTGCCAGCAGCTTAGTATCCAGCGGCCAAGAGACCCAGTACTTC,CASSLVSSGQETQYF
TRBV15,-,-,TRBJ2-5,TGTGCCACCAGCAGGGCCCCTCCAGAGACCCAGTACTTC,CATSRAPPETQYF
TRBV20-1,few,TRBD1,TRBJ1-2,TGCAGTGCTCCCCCCCTGGGGACAGGGAGGTATGGCTACACCTTC,CSAPPLGTGRYGYTF
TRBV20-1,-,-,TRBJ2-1,TGCAGTGCTAGCACTGCCTACAATGAGCAGTTCTTC,CSASTAYNEQFF
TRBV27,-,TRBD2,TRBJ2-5,TGTGCCAGCAGCCCCTTGACCGGACTAGCTGATATTAAAGAGACCCAGTACTTC,CASSPLTGLADIKETQYF
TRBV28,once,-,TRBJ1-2,TGTGCCAGCAGCCTGGTCGTGGGGGGTTTGCGGTATGGCTACACCTTC,CASSLVVGGLRYGYTF
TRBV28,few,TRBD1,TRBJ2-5,TGTGCCAGCAGATTATCAGGGGGCCAAGAGACCCAGTACTTC,CASRLSGGQETQYF
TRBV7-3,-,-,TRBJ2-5,TGTGCCAGCAGCTTAAATGGTCTGGGAAAAGAGACCCAGTACTTC,CASSLNGLGKETQYF
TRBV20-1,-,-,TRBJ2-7,TGCAGTGCTAGACGGGGATACCCCTACGAGCAGTACTTC,CSARRGYPYEQYF
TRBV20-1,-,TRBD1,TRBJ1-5,TGCAGTGCCACAGGGGCCAGCAATCAGCCCCAGCATTTT,CSATGASNQPQHF
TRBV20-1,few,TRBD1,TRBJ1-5,TGCAGTGCTAGACCGGGGGGACAGGGGAACAATCAGCCCCAGCATTTT,CSARPGGQGNNQPQHF
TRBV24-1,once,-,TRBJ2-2,TGTGCCACCAGTGAACAGCCCACCGGGGAGCTGTTTTTT,CATSEQPTGELFF
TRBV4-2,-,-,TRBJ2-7,TGTGCCAGCAGGCCCGCCAACGAGCAGTACTTC,CASRPANEQYF
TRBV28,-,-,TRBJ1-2,TGTGCCAGCAGTTTAACAACTGAGTATGGCTACACCTTC,CASSLTTEYGYTF
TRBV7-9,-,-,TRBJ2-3,TGTGCCAGCAGCTCGACTGGTAGCACAGATACGCAGTATTTT,CASSSTGSTDTQYF
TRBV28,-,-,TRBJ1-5,TGTGCCAGCAGAGCCCCAGGGAGGCGGCAAAATCAGCCCCAGCATTTT,CASRAPGRRQNQPQHF
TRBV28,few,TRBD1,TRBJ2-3,TGTGCCAGCCGGACAGGGAGCACAGATACGCAGTATTTT,CASRTGSTDTQYF